The 18 T cell receptor beta chains below come from one sample, sequenced in a study of immune evolution from preneoplasia to lung adenocarcinoma. This table comes from immunoSEQ multiplex PCR, and its TCRdb copy is limited to in-frame clones, with some not included. Among more than 9,000 clones, roughly 82% were seen once, and the ten largest hold approximately 3.5%. Material for sequencing was FFPE minimally invasive lung adenocarcinoma tissue. The receptors originated from an older person with lung adenocarcinoma.

The chain employs TRBV28 and TRBJ2-5; D gene uncertain. There are 15 residues in the CDR3. CDR1 and CDR2 from the germline V gene are MDHEN and SYDVKM. V was pared by 8 bases and J by 0 bases, with 16 bases between. The CDR3 protein is CASRRQKDNQETQYF. CDR3 DNA: TGTGCCAGCCGCCGCCAAAAGGATAACCAAGAGACCCAGTACTTC.

The V call is TRBV5-6, the J call TRBJ1-1; D is perhaps TRBD1 (5 bases). There are 14 residues in the CDR3. V was pared by 0 bases and J by 4 bases, with 10 bases between. The V gene's germline CDR1 is SGHDT and CDR2 YYEEEE. The CDR3 nucleotides read TGTGCCAGCAGCTTGGGGACACCGGCCACTGAAGCTTTCTTT. It encodes CASSLGTPATEAFF.

The V call is TRBV5-1, the J call TRBJ1-2; D may be TRBD1 (5 bases). V lost 2 bases, J lost 8 bases, and 16 bases lay in between. The germline V gene has CDR1 SGHRS and CDR2 YFSETQ. The CDR3 is made up of 14 amino acids. The CDR3 sequence is CASSFQGGPIGYTF. The CDR3, as DNA: TGCGCCAGCAGCTTCCAGGGAGGGCCCATCGGCTACACCTTC.

The J gene is TRBJ1-5, the V gene TRBV7-9; D remains unclear. The CDR3 has 14 residues. Germline V lookup: CDR1 SEHNR, CDR2 FQNEAQ (reference sequence). V was trimmed by 4 bases and J by 0 bases, leaving 7 bases between them. In nucleotides, the CDR3 is TGTGCCAGCAGCTGGACTAATAGCAATCAGCCCCAGCATTTT. As protein: CASSWTNSNQPQHF.

This clone was observed a few times. The V call is TRBV11-1, the J call TRBJ1-6; 9 positions match TRBD1. V lost 1 base and J lost 7; bases outside the gene matches: 2. The germline CDR1 and CDR2 sequences are SGHAT and FQDESV (reference sequence). CDR3 length equals 15 residues. Here the CDR3 DNA reads TGTGCCAGCAGCTTAGGACAGGGGGGCAATTCACCCCTCCACTTT. Residues: CASSLGQGGNSPLHF.

V gene TRBV2 combines with J gene TRBJ2-1; D ambiguous. The CDR3 has 11 amino acids. Trimming took off 6 bases at V and 4 bases at J, with 4 bases between the two ends. CDR1 and CDR2 from the germline V gene are SNHLY and FYNNEI. The CDR3 loop reads CASRSYNEQFF. CDR3 in DNA: TGTGCCAGCAGAAGTTACAATGAGCAGTTCTTC.

Here the CDR3 reads CATFILDRDEQYF. The CDR3 DNA follows: TGTGCCACCTTTATCCTGGACAGAGACGAGCAGTACTTC. This chain connects TRBV6-5 to TRBJ2-7, with a weak D call TRBD1 (6 bases). The CDR3 sequence is 13 residues long. V dropped 10 bases and J dropped 5 bases, with 18 bases sitting between them. The germline CDR1 and CDR2 sequences are MNHEY and SVGAGI.

This chain links TRBV5-4 with TRBJ1-1; D not resolved. V lost 4 bases to trimming and J lost 4 bases, with 8 bases between them. Germline CDR1 is SGHNT and CDR2 is YYREEE (reference sequence). This CDR3 contains 12 residues. CDR3 coding DNA: TGTGCCAGCAGCGACGACGGCACTGAAGCTTTCTTT. Translating gives CASSDDGTEAFF.

The chain carries TRBV7-8 and TRBJ2-1; D remains unclear. CDR1 and CDR2 from the germline V gene are SGHVS and FQNEAQ. The length of the CDR3 is 12 residues. V lost 4 bases and J 6 bases, leaving 7 bases between the germline ends. CDR3 nucleotides: TGTGCCAGCAGCTCCCCGCGCAATGAGCAGTTCTTC. Its translation is CASSSPRNEQFF.

In its sample, this clone was seen once. This rearrangement joins TRBV7-9 to TRBJ1-1; the D is unclear. The germline gives CDR1 SEHNR, CDR2 FQNEAQ (reference sequence). The CDR3 covers 14 residues. V lost 2 bases and J lost 1, with 8 bases in between. The CDR3 sequence: CASSLIRGNTEAFF. CDR3 sequence (DNA): TGTGCCAGCAGCTTAATCCGGGGGAACACTGAAGCTTTCTTT.

The genes are TRBV14 and TRBJ1-6; TRBD1 is a possible D gene (5 bases). The V and J ends lost 3 bases and 7 bases respectively, with 7 bases between them. Germline V gene lookup returns CDR1 SGHDN and CDR2 FVKESK. CDR3 size: 13 residues. CDR3 loop: CASSHPGNSPLHF. For the CDR3, the DNA is TGTGCCAGCAGCCATCCAGGGAATTCACCCCTCCACTTT.

The chain combines TRBV5-4 with TRBJ1-3; D may be TRBD1 (6 bases). The V gene's germline CDR1 is SGHNT and CDR2 YYREEE (reference sequence). This CDR3 contains 15 residues. Trimming shortened V by 2 bases and J by 0 bases, and 9 bases separated the two germline ends. The CDR3 DNA reads as TGTGCCAGCAGCTTTACAGGGAACTCTGGAAACACCATATATTTT. Its protein is CASSFTGNSGNTIYF.

The chain couples TRBV28 to TRBJ1-1; the D gene is possibly TRBD1 (6 bases). Looked up from germline, CDR1 is MDHEN and CDR2 is SYDVKM. CDR3 length equals 12 residues. V was trimmed by 7 bases and J by 6 bases, leaving 12 bases between them. CDR3 protein: CASIGEGAEAFF. In DNA, the CDR3 is TGTGCCAGCATTGGTGAGGGGGCTGAAGCTTTCTTT.

This clone occurred a few times. The gene calls are TRBV2 and TRBJ2-1; D not resolved. The CDR3 covers 11 residues. The germline V and J ends were trimmed by 4 bases and 6 bases, with 4 bases remaining between them. The germline V gene encodes CDR1 SNHLY and CDR2 FYNNEI. CDR3 sequence: CASSVVNEQFF. Here the CDR3 DNA reads TGTGCCAGCAGTGTGGTCAATGAGCAGTTCTTC.

The CDR3 spells CASSSGGVETQYF. As DNA, the CDR3 is TGTGCCAGCAGCTCCGGGGGGGTTGAGACCCAGTACTTC. The chain has TRBV11-3 and TRBJ2-5, with 8 bases that match TRBD2. The CDR3 spans 13 residues. Germline assignment: CDR1 SGHNT and CDR2 YENEEA. With 4 bases clipped from V and 5 bases from J, the junction kept 3 bases outside the gene matches.

Only a few counts were recorded for this clone. This rearrangement joins TRBV19 to TRBJ1-5; 7 positions agree with TRBD1. Looked up from germline, CDR1 is LNHDA and CDR2 is SQIVND (reference sequence). This CDR3 comprises 13 residues. The trim removed 7 bases at V and 5 bases at J, leaving 5 bases unmatched. This CDR3 is CASNDRDYQPQHF. The CDR3 DNA follows: TGTGCCAGTAATGACAGGGATTATCAGCCCCAGCATTTT.

This sequence joins TRBV27 and TRBJ2-7; D assignment may be TRBD1 or TRBD2 (6 bases each). V was shortened by 0 bases and J by 7 bases, with 19 bases between the two germline ends. The germline CDR1 and CDR2 sequences are MNHEY and SMNVEV (reference sequence). CDR3 length: 16 residues. The CDR3 is CASSLSRSSGAGEQYF. The CDR3 DNA sequence: TGTGCCAGCAGTTTATCGAGGAGTTCGGGGGCAGGGGAGCAGTACTTC.

The chain employs TRBV30 and TRBJ1-3; no firm D call. The CDR3 has 14 residues. Germline CDR1 GTSNPN, CDR2 SVGIG (reference sequence). The V gene lost 0 bases and the J gene lost 4 bases, with 10 bases spanning the gap. DNA for the CDR3: TGTGCCTGGAGTGTATCAGTCCGAGGAAACACCATATATTTT. Translating it yields CAWSVSVRGNTIYF.